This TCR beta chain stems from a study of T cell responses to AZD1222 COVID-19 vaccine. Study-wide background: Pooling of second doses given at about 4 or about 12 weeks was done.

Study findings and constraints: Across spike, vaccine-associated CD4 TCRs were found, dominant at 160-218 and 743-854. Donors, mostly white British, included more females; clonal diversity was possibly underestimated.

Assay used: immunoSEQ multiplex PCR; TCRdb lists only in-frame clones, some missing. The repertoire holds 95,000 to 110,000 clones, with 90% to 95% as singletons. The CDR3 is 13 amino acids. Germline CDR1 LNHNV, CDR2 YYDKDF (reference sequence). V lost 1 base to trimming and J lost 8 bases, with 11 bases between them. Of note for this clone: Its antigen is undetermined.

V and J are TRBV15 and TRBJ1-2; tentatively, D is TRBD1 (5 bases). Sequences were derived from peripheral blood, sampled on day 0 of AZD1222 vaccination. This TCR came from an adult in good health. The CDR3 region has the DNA TGTGCCACCAGCAGAGGTCACGGGGACGGCTACACCTTC. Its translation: CATSRGHGDGYTF.